This T cell receptor (beta chain) was recovered during a study of T-cell memory formation after mild COVID-19. This CDR3 region has 15 residues. The V gene's germline CDR1 is MNHEY and CDR2 SVGEGT. Trimming took 2 bases from V and 6 from J, leaving 13 bases between them. TCRdb re-called the 5' RACE reads with MiXCR, one entry per CDR3 protein. The table records under 200,000 distinct CDR3 sequences, roughly 11% of them present only once. The chain links TRBV6-2 or TRBV6-3 to TRBJ2-2, with D possibly being TRBD1 (5 bases). This sequence was found in a man between 18 and 29 years old who had mild COVID-19 (a few samples of this study predate the infection). Cell type and time point are not known. Sequencing input: PBMCs or a T cell subset sorted from them (not recorded which). In nucleotides, the CDR3 is TGTGCCAGCAGTTACCTGAGGCCAGGGTCCGGGGAGCTGTTTTTT. It translates to CASSYLRPGSGELFF.